This section outlines one TCR beta chain sequence together with its context. Its antigen remains unknown. This sample is drawn from a study of metastatic and nonmetastatic thyroid tumors. About the study: Repertoire comparison spanned blood and tumor or nodule tissue of malignant and benign thyroid patients.

Thyroid surgery was performed in patients who had received no treatment beforehand. As originally analysed: Clinicopathological groups differed in CDR3, with these differences serving to build a distant-metastasis classifier for papillary thyroid cancer. TCRdb redid the clone calls on the PCR reads using MiXCR. The V and J calls come from TCRdb's annotation, not from the publication. The sample shows 35,000 to 40,000 clones, around 27% of them seen only once. Study conclusions and caveats: Relative to benign nodules, malignant thyroid tumors were reportedly characterized by significantly elevated TCR beta diversity in blood and tumor.

Germline-derived CDR1 and CDR2 are PRHDT and FYEKMQ (reference sequence). The CDR3 length is 15 residues. Trimming removed 0 bases from V and 5 bases from J; junction bases left unmatched: 4. Sequencing was done on a sample of blood. The receptor was isolated from a male donor with papillary thyroid cancer or a benign thyroid nodule (not recorded which). Some clones in this sample may be carry-over from other donors' samples. The chain links TRBV13 to TRBJ1-2; TRBD1 aligns across 9 bases. The CDR3: CASSLGQGARYGYTF. CDR3 DNA sequence: TGTGCCAGCAGCTTAGGACAGGGGGCGCGGTATGGCTACACCTTC.